This T cell receptor (beta chain) was documented in a study of T cells after posttransplantation cyclophosphamide. Assay used: immunoSEQ multiplex PCR; TCRdb lists only in-frame clones, some missing. The sample includes approximately 21,000 clones, roughly 98% of them seen just once. Notes on this clone: Its antigen is currently unknown.

General study points: Blood and skin or GI T cell repertoires showed limited TRB overlap. After PTCy, TRB diversity resembled that of CNI/methotrexate controls.

Germline V lookup: CDR1 SNHLY, CDR2 FYNNEI. The CDR3 runs 16 residues. V was pared by 4 bases and J by 0 bases, with 13 bases between. The chain carries TRBV2 and TRBJ2-1, with a weak D call TRBD2 (5 bases). This receptor was identified in a middle-aged man in good health, CMV-negative, and a related stem cell transplant donor. Sequenced material: naive CD8+ T cells sorted from PBMCs. The CDR3 coding sequence is TGTGCCAGCAGTGTTCTAGCTTTGAGCTCCTACAATGAGCAGTTCTTC. This translates into CASSVLALSSYNEQFF.